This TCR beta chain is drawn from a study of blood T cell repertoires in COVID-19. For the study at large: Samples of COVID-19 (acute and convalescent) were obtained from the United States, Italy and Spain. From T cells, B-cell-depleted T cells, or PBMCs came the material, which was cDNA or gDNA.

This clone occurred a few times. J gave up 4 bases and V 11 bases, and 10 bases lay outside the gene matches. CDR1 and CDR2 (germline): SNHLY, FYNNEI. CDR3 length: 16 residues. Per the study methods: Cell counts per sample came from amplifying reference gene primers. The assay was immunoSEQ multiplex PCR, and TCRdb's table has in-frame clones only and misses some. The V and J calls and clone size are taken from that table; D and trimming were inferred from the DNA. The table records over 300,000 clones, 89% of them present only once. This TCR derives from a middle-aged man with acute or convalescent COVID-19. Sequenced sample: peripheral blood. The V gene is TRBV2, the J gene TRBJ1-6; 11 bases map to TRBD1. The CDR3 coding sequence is TGTGCCCGCTCCGTGGGGACAGGGGGGTATAATTCACCCCTCCACTTT. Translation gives CARSVGTGGYNSPLHF.